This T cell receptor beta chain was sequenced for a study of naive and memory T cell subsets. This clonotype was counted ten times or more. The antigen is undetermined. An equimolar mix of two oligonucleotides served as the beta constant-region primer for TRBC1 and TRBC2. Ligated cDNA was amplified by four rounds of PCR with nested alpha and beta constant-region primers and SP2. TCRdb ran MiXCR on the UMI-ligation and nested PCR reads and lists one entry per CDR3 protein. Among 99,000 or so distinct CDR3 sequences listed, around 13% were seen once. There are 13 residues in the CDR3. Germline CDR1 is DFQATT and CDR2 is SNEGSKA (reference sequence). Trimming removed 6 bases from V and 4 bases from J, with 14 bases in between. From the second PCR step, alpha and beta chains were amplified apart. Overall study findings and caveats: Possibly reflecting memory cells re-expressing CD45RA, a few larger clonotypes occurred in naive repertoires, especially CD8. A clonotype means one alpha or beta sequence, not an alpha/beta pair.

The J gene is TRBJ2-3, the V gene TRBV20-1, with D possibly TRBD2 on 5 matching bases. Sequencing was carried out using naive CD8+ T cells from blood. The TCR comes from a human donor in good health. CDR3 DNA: TGCAGTGCCCCACTCGGGGTAGCAGATACGCAGTATTTT. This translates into CSAPLGVADTQYF.